This T cell receptor (beta chain) appears in the sequencing data of a study of blood T cell repertoires in COVID-19. Seattle patients were enrolled during active infection and followed longitudinally. Measured with immunoSEQ multiplex PCR; TCRdb has only the in-frame clones, and not every one. The sample lists approximately 330,000 clones; roughly 89% were seen once. The CDR3 sequence is 16 residues long. The V gene end was trimmed by 1 base and the J gene end by 5 bases; junction bases not matched to a gene: 8. In germline, CDR1 is LGHDT, CDR2 YNNKEL (reference sequence). The receptor's source is a young man with COVID-19, enrolled during active disease. Source material: peripheral blood. The chain employs TRBV3-1 (or the pseudogene TRBV3-2) and TRBJ2-5, with 9 bases matching TRBD2. The CDR3 sequence is CASSQGDSGGGETQYF. CDR3 nucleotide sequence: TGTGCCAGCAGCCAAGGGGATAGCGGGGGCGGGGAGACCCAGTACTTC.